This T cell receptor (beta chain) derives from a study of blood T cell repertoires in COVID-19. Study details: Samples came from the United States, Italy and Spain, spanning acute and convalescent COVID-19. The analysed material was cDNA or gDNA that came from T cells, B-cell-depleted T cells, or PBMCs.

The length of the CDR3 is 15 residues. After removal of 0 bases from V and 5 bases from J, the junction contained 3 bases not matched to a gene. Looked up from germline, CDR1 is SGHTA and CDR2 is FQGNSA. Authors' processing steps: Reference gene primer amplification in the assay estimated nucleated cell counts. TCRdb's table, derived via immunoSEQ multiplex PCR, lists solely in-frame clones and lacks some. D and trimming come from the DNA, and the V and J calls and clone size come from that table. The table records just over 65,000 clones, nearly 90% of them present only once. Sequenced: peripheral blood. The sequence was obtained from a man in his 60s with acute or convalescent COVID-19. J is TRBJ1-1 and V is TRBV7-2, with 10 bases aligning to TRBD1. This CDR3 reads CASSLAGTGVTEAFF. The CDR3 coding sequence is TGTGCCAGCAGCTTAGCCGGGACAGGGGTGACTGAAGCTTTCTTT.